The next 10 T cell receptor beta chains were all read from a single sample in a study of cytomegalovirus exposure and HLA in healthy donors. The PCR contained 60 Vbeta and 13 Jbeta primers. Using immunoSEQ multiplex PCR, the repertoire was profiled, and TCRdb retains in-frame clones only, with some absent. The data contain 150,000 to 200,000 clones, approximately 80% of them singletons. Input material: PBMCs. These receptors were taken from a male donor in good health and CMV-seropositive.

This chain uses TRBV19 with TRBJ2-3; 8 positions match TRBD2. Trimming removed 8 bases from V and 4 bases from J; junction bases left unmatched: 11. In germline, CDR1 is LNHDA, CDR2 SQIVND (reference sequence). The CDR3 contains 15 residues. CDR3 protein: CASRKAGAFADTQYF. The CDR3 nucleotides are TGTGCCAGTCGAAAAGCGGGAGCCTTTGCAGATACGCAGTATTTT.

The CDR3 spells CASSSDRDGEGQYF. CDR3 DNA sequence: TGTGCCAGCAGCTCCGACAGGGATGGGGAAGGGCAGTACTTC. The chain is built from TRBV11-3 and TRBJ2-7; 7 bases align to TRBD1. Germline assignment: CDR1 SGHNT and CDR2 YENEEA. The CDR3 extends over 14 amino acids. The ends lost 4 bases at V and 9 bases at J; junction bases unmatched: 12.

The chain links TRBV27 to TRBJ2-2, with TRBD2 matching over 8 bases. J gave up 5 bases and V 6 bases, and 2 bases lay outside the gene matches. The length of the CDR3 is 13 residues. Germline V gene sequence: CDR1 MNHEY, CDR2 SMNVEV (reference sequence). The CDR3 region has the DNA TGTGCCAGCAGGGCTAGCGGGACCGGGGAGCTGTTTTTT. Protein product: CASRASGTGELFF.

The gene calls are TRBV5-1 and TRBJ1-6; TRBD1 is a possible D gene (5 bases). The CDR3 has 15 residues. The V gene lost 0 bases and the J gene lost 11 bases, with 15 bases spanning the gap. Per germline, CDR1 SGHRS and CDR2 YFSETQ. The DNA of the CDR3 is TGCGCCAGCAGCTTGGGAGACAGCATACATACACCCCTCCACTTT. This translates into CASSLGDSIHTPLHF.

J is TRBJ1-1 and V is TRBV18; D gene uncertain. The germline V gene encodes CDR1 KGHSH and CDR2 LQKENI. The CDR3 covers 15 residues. The V and J ends lost 2 bases and 2 bases respectively, with 12 bases between them. The DNA for the CDR3 is TGTGCCAGCTCACCAGTTGTGGGAGGTAACACTGAAGCTTTCTTT. Protein: CASSPVVGGNTEAFF.

The V call is TRBV5-1, the J call TRBJ1-2; 10 nucleotides line up with TRBD1. The CDR3 spans 15 residues. Germline trimming cut 4 bases from V and 2 bases from J; bases unmatched to any gene: 5. CDR1 SGHRS and CDR2 YFSETQ come from the germline V gene. In DNA, the CDR3 is TGCGCCAGCAGCCAGCCGACAGGGGGCAACTATGGCTACACCTTC. It yields the protein CASSQPTGGNYGYTF.

This rearrangement joins TRBV4-1 to TRBJ2-4; maybe TRBD2 (5 bases). The CDR3 extends over 15 amino acids. The V and J ends lost 1 base and 0 bases respectively, with 7 bases between them. Germline V gene lookup returns CDR1 MGHRA and CDR2 YSYEKL. The CDR3 is CASSQGGLAKNIQYF. The CDR3 DNA reads TGCGCCAGCAGCCAAGGTGGACTAGCCAAAAACATTCAGTACTTC.

The chain combines TRBV4-1 with TRBJ2-1; 9 positions match TRBD2. CDR3 size: 18 residues. The V and J ends lost 0 bases and 4 bases, in that order; junction bases with no gene match: 10. Germline lookup yields CDR1 MGHRA and CDR2 YSYEKL. CDR3 coding DNA: TGCGCCAGCAGCCAAGAGGGCGGGAGGGAAAGTATGTACAATGAGCAGTTCTTC. Translation: CASSQEGGRESMYNEQFF.

This clone turned up a few times. The chain carries TRBV11-3 and TRBJ2-1, with 14 bases lining up with TRBD2. J was trimmed by 9 bases and V by 7 bases; bases with no gene match: 14. The germline CDR1 and CDR2 sequences are SGHNT and YENEEA. The CDR3 totals 17 residues. The CDR3 is CASTRGLAGVFLREQFF. The CDR3 DNA reads as TGTGCCAGCACCCGGGGACTAGCGGGAGTTTTTTTGCGTGAGCAGTTCTTC.

The CDR3 region has the DNA TGCGCCAGCAGCTTGGGTAGTAGCGGGAGCCTCACAGATACGCAGTATTTT. It is translated as CASSLGSSGSLTDTQYF. V gene TRBV5-1 combines with J gene TRBJ2-3, with TRBD2 matching 9 bases. The V gene end was trimmed by 0 bases and the J gene end by 2 bases; junction bases not matched to a gene: 7. Germline CDR1 reads SGHRS; CDR2 reads YFSETQ. This CDR3 has 17 amino acids.